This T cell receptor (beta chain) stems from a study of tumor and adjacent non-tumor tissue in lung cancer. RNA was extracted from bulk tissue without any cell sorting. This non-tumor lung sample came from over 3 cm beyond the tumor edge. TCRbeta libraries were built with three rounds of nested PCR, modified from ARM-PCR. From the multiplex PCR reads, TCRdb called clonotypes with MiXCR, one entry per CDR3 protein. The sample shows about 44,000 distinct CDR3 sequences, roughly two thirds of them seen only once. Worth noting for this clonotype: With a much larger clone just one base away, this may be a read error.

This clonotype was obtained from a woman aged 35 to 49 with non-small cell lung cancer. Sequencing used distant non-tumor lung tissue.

The CDR3 here is CSAPRRLASSCNEQFF. The CDR3 DNA sequence: TGCAGTGCTCCTCGCCGACTAGCGTCCTCCTGCAATGAGCAGTTCTTC. J is TRBJ2-1 and V is TRBV20-1, with TRBD2 identical over 8 bases. From germline, CDR1 is DFQATT and CDR2 SNEGSKA (reference sequence). This CDR3 spans 16 amino acids.